A selection of T cell receptor beta chains follows, all from one sample in a study of blood T cell repertoires in COVID-19. The method was immunoSEQ multiplex PCR; TCRdb's version includes in-frame clones alone and lacks a portion of them. The profile shows 180,000 or so clones, approximately 80% of them singletons. Sequencing used PBMCs or T cells enriched from blood (not recorded which). The receptors here all came from a man between 60 and 70 years old who had been exposed to COVID-19. The CDR3 runs from the conserved cysteine through the conserved F or W. D genes are given only for firm matches. Part of the rows lack a size; the others show once, few, many or a class for expanded clones.

TGCGCCAGCAGCTTGGCGGGTAAAAGCTCCTACAATGAGCAGTTCTTC CASSLAGKSSYNEQFF . . TRBJ2-1 TRBV5-1
TGTGCCAGCAACACAGCGGTGGGTGGGAATGAAAAACTGTTTTTT CASNTAVGGNEKLFF few . TRBJ1-4 TRBV6-5
TGTGCCAGCAGCCGAACTAGCGGAGAGACCCAGTACTTC CASSRTSGETQYF . TRBD2 TRBJ2-5 TRBV7-3
TGCGCCAGCAACCACCCAGGCCGGGACAGCTGGGATACGCAGTATTTT CASNHPGRDSWDTQYF . TRBD1 TRBJ2-3 TRBV4-1
TGTGCCAGCACTCGGGAGGCCCGCACAGATACGCAGTATTTT CASTREARTDTQYF . TRBD2 TRBJ2-3 TRBV7-9
TGTGCCAGCAGCTTTCGGACTAGCGGGCGATACTCTAACAATGAGCAGTTCTTC CASSFRTSGRYSNNEQFF . TRBD2 TRBJ2-1 TRBV7-8
TGTGCCAGCAGACAGGGGGCTAGCGGCTACACCTTC CASRQGASGYTF many TRBD1 TRBJ1-2 TRBV9
TGTGCCAGCTCACCCCTCCCGGGACTAGCGGGATTCTCAAATGAGCAGTTCTTC CASSPLPGLAGFSNEQFF . TRBD2 TRBJ2-1 TRBV18
TGTGCCAGCAGTGAAGTTGGAGGACCGGGGGGCTATGGCTACACCTTC CASSEVGGPGGYGYTF . . TRBJ1-2 TRBV2
TGCGCCAGCCAGAGGACAGGGTCGAACACCGGGGAGCTGTTTTTT CASQRTGSNTGELFF . TRBD1 TRBJ2-2 TRBV5-1